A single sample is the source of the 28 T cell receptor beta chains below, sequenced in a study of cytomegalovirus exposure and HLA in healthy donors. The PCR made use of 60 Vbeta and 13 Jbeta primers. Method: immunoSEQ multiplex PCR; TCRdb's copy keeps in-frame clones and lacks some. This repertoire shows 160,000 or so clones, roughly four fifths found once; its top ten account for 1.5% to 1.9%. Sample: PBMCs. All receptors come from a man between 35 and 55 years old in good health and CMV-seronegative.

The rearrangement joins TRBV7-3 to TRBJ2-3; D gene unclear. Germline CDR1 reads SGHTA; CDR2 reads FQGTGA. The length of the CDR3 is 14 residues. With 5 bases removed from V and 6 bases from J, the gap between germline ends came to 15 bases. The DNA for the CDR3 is TGTGCCAGCAGCCCGACTCGGAACACCGATACGCAGTATTTT. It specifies CASSPTRNTDTQYF.

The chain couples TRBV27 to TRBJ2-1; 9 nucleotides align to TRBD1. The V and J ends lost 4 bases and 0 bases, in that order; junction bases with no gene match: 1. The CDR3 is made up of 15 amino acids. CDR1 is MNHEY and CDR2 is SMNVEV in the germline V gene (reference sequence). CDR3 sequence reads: CASSWTGVSYNEQFF. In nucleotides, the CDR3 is TGTGCCAGCAGTTGGACAGGGGTCTCCTACAATGAGCAGTTCTTC.

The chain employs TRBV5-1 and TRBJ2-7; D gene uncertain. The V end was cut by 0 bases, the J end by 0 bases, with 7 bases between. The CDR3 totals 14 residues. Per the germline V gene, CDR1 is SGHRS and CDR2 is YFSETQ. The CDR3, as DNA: TGCGCCAGCAGCTTGGATCCGAGCTCCTACGAGCAGTACTTC. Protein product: CASSLDPSSYEQYF.

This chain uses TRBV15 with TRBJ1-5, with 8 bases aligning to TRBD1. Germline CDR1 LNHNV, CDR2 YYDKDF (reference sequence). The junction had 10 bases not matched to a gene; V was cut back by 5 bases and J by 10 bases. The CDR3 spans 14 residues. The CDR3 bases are TGTGCCACCAGCGGGGGGGGACAGGCGGGACCCCAGCATTTT. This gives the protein CATSGGGQAGPQHF.

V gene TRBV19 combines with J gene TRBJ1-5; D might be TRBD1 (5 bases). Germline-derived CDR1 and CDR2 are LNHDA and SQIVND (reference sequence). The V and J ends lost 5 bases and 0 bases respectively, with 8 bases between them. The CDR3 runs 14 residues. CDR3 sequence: CASSGAYSNQPQHF. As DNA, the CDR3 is TGTGCCAGTAGTGGGGCATATAGCAATCAGCCCCAGCATTTT. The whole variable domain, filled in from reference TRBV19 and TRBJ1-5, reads DGGITQSPKYLFRKEGQNVTLSCEQNLNHDAMYWYRQDPGQGLRLIYYSQIVNDFQKGDIAEGYSVSREKKESFPLTVTSAQKNPTAFYLCASSGAYSNQPQHFGDGTRLSIL.

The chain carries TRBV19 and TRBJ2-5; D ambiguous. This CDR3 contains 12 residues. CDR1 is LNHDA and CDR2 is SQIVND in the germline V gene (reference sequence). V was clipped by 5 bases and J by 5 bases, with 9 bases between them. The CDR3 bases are TGTGCCAGTAGTCCCCAGTCGGAGACCCAGTACTTC. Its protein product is CASSPQSETQYF.

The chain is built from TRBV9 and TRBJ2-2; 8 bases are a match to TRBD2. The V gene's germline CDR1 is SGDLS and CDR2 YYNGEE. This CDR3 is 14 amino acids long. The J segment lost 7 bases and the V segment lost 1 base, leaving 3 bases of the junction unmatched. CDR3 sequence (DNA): TGTGCCAGCAGCGTATCTAGCGGGTACGGGGAGCTGTTTTTT. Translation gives CASSVSSGYGELFF.

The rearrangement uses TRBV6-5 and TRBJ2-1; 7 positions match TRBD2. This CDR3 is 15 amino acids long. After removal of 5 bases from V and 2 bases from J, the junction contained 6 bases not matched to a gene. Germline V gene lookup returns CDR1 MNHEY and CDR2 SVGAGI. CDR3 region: CASSMAAGAYNEQFF. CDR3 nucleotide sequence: TGTGCCAGCAGTATGGCGGCGGGGGCCTACAATGAGCAGTTCTTC.

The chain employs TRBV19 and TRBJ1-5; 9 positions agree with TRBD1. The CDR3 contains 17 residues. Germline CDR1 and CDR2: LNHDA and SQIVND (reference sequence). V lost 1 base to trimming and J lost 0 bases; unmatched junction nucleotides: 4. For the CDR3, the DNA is TGTGCCAGTAGTATAGGGGACAGGGTGTATAGCAATCAGCCCCAGCATTTT. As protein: CASSIGDRVYSNQPQHF.

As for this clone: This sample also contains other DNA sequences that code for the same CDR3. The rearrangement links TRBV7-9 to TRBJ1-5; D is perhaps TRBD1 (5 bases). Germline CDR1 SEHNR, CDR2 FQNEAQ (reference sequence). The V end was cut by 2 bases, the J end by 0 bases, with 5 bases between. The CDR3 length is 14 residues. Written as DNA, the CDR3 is TGTGCCAGCAGCTTACAGGGTAGCAATCAGCCCCAGCATTTT. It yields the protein CASSLQGSNQPQHF.

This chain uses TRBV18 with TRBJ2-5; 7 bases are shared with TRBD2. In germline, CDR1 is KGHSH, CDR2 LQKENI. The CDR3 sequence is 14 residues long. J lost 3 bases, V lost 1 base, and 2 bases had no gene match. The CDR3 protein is CASSPQGGEETQYF. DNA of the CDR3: TGTGCCAGCTCACCACAGGGAGGGGAAGAGACCCAGTACTTC.

CDR3 DNA: TGTGCCATCAGGGAGGAACTAGCGCTGAGCTCCTACAATGAGCAGTTCTTC. Translating it yields CAIREELALSSYNEQFF. This sequence joins TRBV10-3 and TRBJ2-1, with TRBD2 matching over 7 bases. The CDR3 has 17 residues. Germline trimming cut 6 bases from V and 0 bases from J; bases unmatched to any gene: 11. CDR1 and CDR2 (germline): ENHRY, SYGVKD.

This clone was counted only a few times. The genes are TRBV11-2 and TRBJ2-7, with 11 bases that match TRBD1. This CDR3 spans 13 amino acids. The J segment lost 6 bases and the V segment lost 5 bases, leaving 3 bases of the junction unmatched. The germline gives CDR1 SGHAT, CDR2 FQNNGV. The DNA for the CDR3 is TGTGCCAGCAGCCTGGGGACAGGGGGCGAGCAGTACTTC. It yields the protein CASSLGTGGEQYF.

The CDR3 here is CASSATGLRTDTQYF. The CDR3 DNA follows: TGTGCCAGCAGTGCTACAGGGTTGAGGACAGATACGCAGTATTTT. The genes are TRBV6-1 and TRBJ2-3, with TRBD1 as a possible D gene (6 bases). CDR1 and CDR2 (germline): MNHNS, SASEGT. This CDR3 is built from 15 residues. V lost 4 bases to trimming and J lost 3 bases, with 14 bases between them.

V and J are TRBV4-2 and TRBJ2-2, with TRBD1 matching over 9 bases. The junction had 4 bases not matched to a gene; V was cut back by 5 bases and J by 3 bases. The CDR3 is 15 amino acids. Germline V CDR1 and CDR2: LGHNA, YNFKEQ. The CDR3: CASSGWTGDTGELFF. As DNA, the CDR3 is TGTGCCAGCAGCGGGTGGACAGGGGACACCGGGGAGCTGTTTTTT.

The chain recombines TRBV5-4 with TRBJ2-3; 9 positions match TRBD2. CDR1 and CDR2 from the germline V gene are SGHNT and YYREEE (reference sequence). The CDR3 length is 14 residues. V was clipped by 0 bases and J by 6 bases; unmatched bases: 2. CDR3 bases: TGTGCCAGCAGCTTGGCTAGCGGGAAGGATACGCAGTATTTT. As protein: CASSLASGKDTQYF.

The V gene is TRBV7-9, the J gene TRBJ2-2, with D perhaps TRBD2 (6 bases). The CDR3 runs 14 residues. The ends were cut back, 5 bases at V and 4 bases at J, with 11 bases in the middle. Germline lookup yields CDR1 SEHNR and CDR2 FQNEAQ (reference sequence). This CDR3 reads CASSLGLTTGELFF. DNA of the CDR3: TGTGCCAGCAGCCTGGGACTTACCACCGGGGAGCTGTTTTTT.

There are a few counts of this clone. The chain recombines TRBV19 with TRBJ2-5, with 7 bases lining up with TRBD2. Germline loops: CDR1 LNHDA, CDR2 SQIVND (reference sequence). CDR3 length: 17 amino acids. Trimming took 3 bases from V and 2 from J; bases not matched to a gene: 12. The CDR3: CASSILPSGMSQETQYF. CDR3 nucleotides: TGTGCCAGTAGTATCTTGCCCAGCGGGATGTCTCAAGAGACCCAGTACTTC.

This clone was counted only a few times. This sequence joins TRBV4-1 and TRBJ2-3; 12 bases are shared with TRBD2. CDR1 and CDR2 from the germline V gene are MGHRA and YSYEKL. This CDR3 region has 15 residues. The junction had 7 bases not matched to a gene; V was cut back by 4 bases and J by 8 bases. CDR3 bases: TGCGCCAGCAGCCCTGGACTAGCGGGAAGCGGTACGCAGTATTTT. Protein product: CASSPGLAGSGTQYF.

CDR3 DNA: TGTGCCAGCAGCTTCACCAGGGGCACAGATACGCAGTATTTT. Translated: CASSFTRGTDTQYF. This chain connects TRBV11-2 to TRBJ2-3; a possible D gene is TRBD1 (5 bases). Germline lookup yields CDR1 SGHAT and CDR2 FQNNGV. Deletions cut 3 bases from V and 1 base from J, with 8 bases between. The CDR3 totals 14 residues.

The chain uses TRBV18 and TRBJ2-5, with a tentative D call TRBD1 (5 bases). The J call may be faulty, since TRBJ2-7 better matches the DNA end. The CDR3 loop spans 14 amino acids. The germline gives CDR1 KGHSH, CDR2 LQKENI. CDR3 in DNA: TGTGCCAGCTCACCAGCGACAGCTATATACGAGCAGTACTTC. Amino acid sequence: CASSPATAIYEQYF.

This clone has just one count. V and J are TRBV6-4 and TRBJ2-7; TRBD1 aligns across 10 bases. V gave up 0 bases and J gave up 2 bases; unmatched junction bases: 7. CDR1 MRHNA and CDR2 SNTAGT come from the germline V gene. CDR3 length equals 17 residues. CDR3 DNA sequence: TGTGCCAGCAGTGACTCAAGGCGACAGGGGGCCACCTACGAGCAGTACTTC. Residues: CASSDSRRQGATYEQYF.

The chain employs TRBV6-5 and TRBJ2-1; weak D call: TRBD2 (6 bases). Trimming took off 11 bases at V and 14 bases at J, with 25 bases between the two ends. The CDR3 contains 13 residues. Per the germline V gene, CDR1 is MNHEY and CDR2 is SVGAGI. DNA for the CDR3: TGTGCCCTCGAGGGGATAAAGGGGAGGTGGAAGTTCTTC. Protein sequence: CALEGIKGRWKFF.

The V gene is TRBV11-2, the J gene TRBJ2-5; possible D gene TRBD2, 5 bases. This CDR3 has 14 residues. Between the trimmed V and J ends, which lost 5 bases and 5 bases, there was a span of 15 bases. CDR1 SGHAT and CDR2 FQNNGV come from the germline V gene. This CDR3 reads CASSPQRGIETQYF. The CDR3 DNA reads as TGTGCCAGCAGCCCTCAGCGAGGGATCGAGACCCAGTACTTC.

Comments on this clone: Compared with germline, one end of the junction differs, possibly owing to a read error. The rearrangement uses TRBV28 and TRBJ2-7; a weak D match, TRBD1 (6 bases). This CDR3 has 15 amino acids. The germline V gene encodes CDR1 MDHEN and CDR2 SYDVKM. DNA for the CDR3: TGTGCCAGCAGTATATGGACAGACCTGACCTACGAGCAGTACTTC. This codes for CASSIWTDLTYEQYF.

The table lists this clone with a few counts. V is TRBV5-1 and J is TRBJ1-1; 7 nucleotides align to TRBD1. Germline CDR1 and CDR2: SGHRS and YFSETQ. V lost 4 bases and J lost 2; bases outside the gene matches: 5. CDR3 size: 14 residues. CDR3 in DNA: TGCGCCAGCAGCGGCGGGACAGACAACACTGAAGCTTTCTTT. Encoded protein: CASSGGTDNTEAFF.

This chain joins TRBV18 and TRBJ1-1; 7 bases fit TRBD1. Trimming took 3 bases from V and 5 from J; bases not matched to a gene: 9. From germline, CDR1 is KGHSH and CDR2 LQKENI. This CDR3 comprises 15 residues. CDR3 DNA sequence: TGTGCCAGCTCACCGCCGACAGGGCAGGGTACTGAAGCTTTCTTT. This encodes CASSPPTGQGTEAFF. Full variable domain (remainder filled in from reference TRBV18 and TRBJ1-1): NAGVMQNPRHLVRRRGQEARLRCSPMKGHSHVYWYRQLPEEGLKFMVYLQKENIIDESGMPKERFSAEFPKEGPSILRIQQVVRGDSAAYFCASSPPTGQGTEAFFGQGTRLTVV.

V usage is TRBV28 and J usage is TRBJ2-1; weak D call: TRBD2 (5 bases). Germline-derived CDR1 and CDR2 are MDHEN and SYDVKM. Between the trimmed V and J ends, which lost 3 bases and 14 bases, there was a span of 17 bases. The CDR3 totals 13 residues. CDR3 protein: CASSLVASLNEFF. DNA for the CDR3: TGTGCCAGCAGTTTGGTCGCTAGCCTAAACGAGTTCTTC.